A selection of T cell receptor beta chains follows, all from one sample in a study of T cell responses to AZD1222 COVID-19 vaccine. Generated by immunoSEQ multiplex PCR, the TCRdb table keeps only in-frame clones and is missing some. Here the sample spans some 150,000 clones, approximately 88% being singletons. The sequences come from peripheral blood, collected 28 days after the second AZD1222 dose. The receptors were gathered from an adult who received the AZD1222 COVID-19 vaccine. Each CDR3 is given with its conserved first and last residue. The order of the fields is J gene, V gene, D gene, CDR3 protein, CDR3 DNA. A D gene is named only where the DNA matches it firmly.

j_gene: TRBJ2-1
v_gene: TRBV2
d_gene: TRBD2
CDR3aa: CASSVTSGGANEQFF
CDR3nt: TGTGCCAGCAGTGTAACTAGCGGGGGGGCAAATGAGCAGTTCTTC

j_gene: TRBJ1-2
v_gene: TRBV27
d_gene: TRBD1
CDR3aa: CASSLSAGGIYGYTF
CDR3nt: TGTGCCAGCAGTTTATCGGCAGGGGGCATCTATGGCTACACCTTC

j_gene: TRBJ1-2
v_gene: TRBV5-1
d_gene: NA
CDR3aa: CASSTPEQGNYGYTF
CDR3nt: TGCGCCAGCAGCACGCCGGAGCAGGGTAACTATGGCTACACCTTC

j_gene: TRBJ2-4
v_gene: TRBV6-1
d_gene: TRBD1
CDR3aa: CASSEAAAGGIQYF
CDR3nt: TGTGCCAGCAGTGAAGCGGCGGCAGGGGGCATTCAGTACTTC

j_gene: TRBJ2-3
v_gene: TRBV30
d_gene: TRBD2
CDR3aa: CAWGLARDTQYF
CDR3nt: TGTGCCTGGGGACTAGCAAGGGATACGCAGTATTTT

j_gene: TRBJ2-3
v_gene: TRBV6-4
d_gene: TRBD2
CDR3aa: CASSDSGGSADTQYF
CDR3nt: TGTGCCAGCAGTGACAGCGGGGGGTCTGCAGATACGCAGTATTTT

j_gene: TRBJ2-5
v_gene: TRBV4-2
d_gene: NA
CDR3aa: CASSQEPRETQYF
CDR3nt: TGTGCCAGCAGCCAGGAACCCAGGGAGACCCAGTACTTC

j_gene: TRBJ1-2
v_gene: TRBV6-5
d_gene: NA
CDR3aa: CASSYGGVSGYTF
CDR3nt: TGTGCCAGCAGTTATGGGGGGGTCTCTGGCTACACCTTC

j_gene: TRBJ2-1
v_gene: TRBV7-8
d_gene: NA
CDR3aa: CASSSGTLSSYNEQFF
CDR3nt: TGTGCCAGCAGCAGTGGGACTCTCAGCTCCTACAATGAGCAGTTCTTC

j_gene: TRBJ1-1
v_gene: TRBV19
d_gene: TRBD1
CDR3aa: CASSKPPTGRDTEAFF
CDR3nt: TGTGCCAGTAGTAAGCCCCCGACAGGGAGGGACACTGAAGCTTTCTTT

j_gene: TRBJ1-6
v_gene: TRBV5-5
d_gene: NA
CDR3aa: CASSLMGAVGSPLHF
CDR3nt: TGTGCCAGCAGCTTGATGGGGGCGGTGGGGTCACCCCTCCACTTT

j_gene: TRBJ2-1
v_gene: TRBV5-1
d_gene: TRBD2
CDR3aa: CASSLSPSGGGDEQFF
CDR3nt: TGCGCCAGCAGCTTGTCCCCTAGCGGGGGGGGAGATGAGCAGTTCTTC

j_gene: TRBJ1-1
v_gene: TRBV12-5
d_gene: NA
CDR3aa: CASGLEGGTEAFF
CDR3nt: TGTGCTAGTGGTTTGGAGGGGGGCACTGAAGCTTTCTTT

j_gene: TRBJ1-1
v_gene: TRBV19
d_gene: TRBD1
CDR3aa: CASSIQGATEAFF
CDR3nt: TGTGCCAGTAGTATACAGGGGGCTACTGAAGCTTTCTTT

j_gene: TRBJ2-7
v_gene: TRBV5-1
d_gene: NA
CDR3aa: CASSLTAGPEQYF
CDR3nt: TGCGCCAGCAGCTTGACGGCGGGGCCCGAGCAGTACTTC

j_gene: TRBJ1-1
v_gene: TRBV11-2
d_gene: NA
CDR3aa: CASSRTPGNTEAFF
CDR3nt: TGTGCCAGCAGCCGGACCCCTGGGAACACTGAAGCTTTCTTT

j_gene: TRBJ2-7
v_gene: TRBV6-5
d_gene: NA
CDR3aa: CASSYSGGSSYEQYF
CDR3nt: TGTGCCAGCAGTTACTCGGGGGGTAGTTCCTACGAGCAGTACTTC

j_gene: TRBJ1-5
v_gene: TRBV2
d_gene: TRBD1
CDR3aa: CAGSTGDQPQHF
CDR3nt: TGTGCCGGATCGACAGGGGATCAGCCCCAGCATTTT

j_gene: TRBJ1-1
v_gene: TRBV6-5
d_gene: NA
CDR3aa: CASRDQGRAEAFF
CDR3nt: TGTGCCAGCAGGGACCAGGGGAGGGCTGAAGCTTTCTTT

j_gene: TRBJ2-1
v_gene: TRBV5-1
d_gene: TRBD2
CDR3aa: CASSSTAGGNEQFF
CDR3nt: TGCGCCAGCAGCTCTACCGCGGGGGGCAATGAGCAGTTCTTC

j_gene: TRBJ2-7
v_gene: TRBV3-1/TRBV3-2
d_gene: TRBD1
CDR3aa: CASTSRDRGYEQYF
CDR3nt: TGTGCCAGCACCTCGAGGGACAGGGGCTACGAGCAGTACTTC

j_gene: TRBJ1-4
v_gene: TRBV27
d_gene: TRBD1
CDR3aa: CASKGTGINEKLFF
CDR3nt: TGTGCCAGCAAGGGGACAGGAATTAATGAAAAACTGTTTTTT

j_gene: TRBJ1-4
v_gene: TRBV30
d_gene: NA
CDR3aa: CAYEQEGREKLFF
CDR3nt: TGTGCCTACGAACAGGAAGGCCGAGAAAAACTGTTTTTT

j_gene: TRBJ2-7
v_gene: TRBV3-1/TRBV3-2
d_gene: NA
CDR3aa: CASSQGQRVGEQYF
CDR3nt: TGTGCCAGCAGCCAAGGGCAAAGGGTCGGCGAGCAGTACTTC

j_gene: TRBJ2-5
v_gene: TRBV5-1
d_gene: NA
CDR3aa: CASSVQGNQETQYF
CDR3nt: TGCGCCAGCAGCGTACAGGGTAATCAAGAGACCCAGTACTTC

j_gene: TRBJ2-2
v_gene: TRBV5-1
d_gene: NA
CDR3aa: CASSITGSPHPGELFF
CDR3nt: TGCGCCAGCAGCATCACAGGGAGCCCTCATCCCGGGGAGCTGTTTTTT

j_gene: TRBJ1-6
v_gene: TRBV11-2
d_gene: TRBD1
CDR3aa: CASSSTGTIGEPLHF
CDR3nt: TGTGCCAGCAGCTCGACAGGGACCATAGGGGAACCCCTCCACTTT

j_gene: TRBJ1-5
v_gene: TRBV12-2
d_gene: NA
CDR3aa: CASRLRPRNQPQHF
CDR3nt: TGTGCAAGTCGCTTACGACCGAGAAATCAGCCCCAGCATTTT

j_gene: TRBJ1-2
v_gene: TRBV6-2/TRBV6-3
d_gene: NA
CDR3aa: CASSYSKIVGGYTF
CDR3nt: TGTGCCAGCAGTTACTCGAAAATTGTCGGTGGCTACACCTTC